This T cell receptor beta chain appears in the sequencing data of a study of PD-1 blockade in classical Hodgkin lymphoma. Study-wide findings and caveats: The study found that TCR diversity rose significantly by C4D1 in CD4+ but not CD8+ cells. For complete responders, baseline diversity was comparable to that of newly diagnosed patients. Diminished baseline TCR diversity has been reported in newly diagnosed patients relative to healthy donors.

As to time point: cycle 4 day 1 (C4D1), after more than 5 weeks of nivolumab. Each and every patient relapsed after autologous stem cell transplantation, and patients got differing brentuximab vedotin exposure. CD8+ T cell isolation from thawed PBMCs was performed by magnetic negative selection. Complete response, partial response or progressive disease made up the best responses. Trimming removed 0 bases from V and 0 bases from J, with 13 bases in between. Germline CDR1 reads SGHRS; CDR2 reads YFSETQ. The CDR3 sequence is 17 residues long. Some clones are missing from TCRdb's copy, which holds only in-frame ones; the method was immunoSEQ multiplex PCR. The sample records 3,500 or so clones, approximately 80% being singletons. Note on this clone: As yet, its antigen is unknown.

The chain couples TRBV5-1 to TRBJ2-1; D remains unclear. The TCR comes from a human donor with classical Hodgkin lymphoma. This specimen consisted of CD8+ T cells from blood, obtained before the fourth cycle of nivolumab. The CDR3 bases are TGCGCCAGCAGCTTGGTTCGGTCCTCAAGCTCCTACAATGAGCAGTTCTTC. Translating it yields CASSLVRSSSSYNEQFF.